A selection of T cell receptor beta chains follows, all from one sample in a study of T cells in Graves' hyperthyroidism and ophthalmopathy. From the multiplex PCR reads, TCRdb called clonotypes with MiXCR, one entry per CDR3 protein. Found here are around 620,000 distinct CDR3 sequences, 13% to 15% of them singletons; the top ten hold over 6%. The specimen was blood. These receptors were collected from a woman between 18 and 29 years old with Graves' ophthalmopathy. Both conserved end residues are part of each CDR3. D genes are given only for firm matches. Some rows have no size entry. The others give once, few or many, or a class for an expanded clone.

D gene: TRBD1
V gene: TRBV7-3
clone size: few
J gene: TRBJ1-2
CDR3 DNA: TGTGCCAGCAGCTTACCGCAGGACAGGGGAAGAAGAGATGGCTACACCTTC
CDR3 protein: CASSLPQDRGRRDGYTF

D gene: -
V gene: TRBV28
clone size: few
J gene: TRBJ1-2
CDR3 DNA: TGTGCCAGCAGCCTCGGACAGAACCCTGGCTACACCTTC
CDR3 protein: CASSLGQNPGYTF

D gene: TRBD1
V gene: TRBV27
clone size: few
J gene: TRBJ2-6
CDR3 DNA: TGTGCCAGCAGTCCGGACAGGGGGACTGGGGCCAACGTCCTGACTTTC
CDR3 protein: CASSPDRGTGANVLTF

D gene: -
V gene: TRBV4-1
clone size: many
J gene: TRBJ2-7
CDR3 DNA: TGCGCCAGCAGCCAAGAGGGGGGTCACCCAGGGGTAGGCTACGAGCAGTACTTC
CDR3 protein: CASSQEGGHPGVGYEQYF

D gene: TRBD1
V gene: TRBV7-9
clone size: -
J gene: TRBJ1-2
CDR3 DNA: TGTGCCAGCAGCTCTGGGACAGGGAAAAGTGGCTACACCTTC
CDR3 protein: CASSSGTGKSGYTF

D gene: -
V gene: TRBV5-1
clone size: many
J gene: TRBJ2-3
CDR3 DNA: TGCGCCAGCAGCTTGGATGGCACAGATACGCAGTATTTT
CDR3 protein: CASSLDGTDTQYF

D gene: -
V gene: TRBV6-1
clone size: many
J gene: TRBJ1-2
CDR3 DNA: TGTGCCAGCAGCCTTAACCAGGGACGTGGCTACACCTTC
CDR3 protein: CASSLNQGRGYTF

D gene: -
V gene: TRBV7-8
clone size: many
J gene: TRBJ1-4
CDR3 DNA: TGTGCCAGCAGCTTAAGCCAGGGGAGGGGGAAACTGTTTTTT
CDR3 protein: CASSLSQGRGKLFF

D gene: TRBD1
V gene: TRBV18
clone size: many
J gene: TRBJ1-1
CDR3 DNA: TGTGCCAGCTCACTTCAAACAGGGGGCGAGGCTGAAGCTTTCTTT
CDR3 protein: CASSLQTGGEAEAFF

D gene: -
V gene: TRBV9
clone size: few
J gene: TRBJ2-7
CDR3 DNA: TGTGCCAGCAGCGTAGGGAGCGAGGACGATTCCTACGAGCAGTACTTC
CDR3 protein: CASSVGSEDDSYEQYF

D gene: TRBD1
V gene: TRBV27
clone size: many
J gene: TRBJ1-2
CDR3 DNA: TGTGCCAGCAGCCAAACGTGGAGACAGGGGGAGAACTATGGCTACACCTTC
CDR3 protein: CASSQTWRQGENYGYTF

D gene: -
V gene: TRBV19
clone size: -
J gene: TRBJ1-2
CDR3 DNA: TGTGCCACCAAGAACTCCCGGGAATCGTCGGGCTACACCTTC
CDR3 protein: CATKNSRESSGYTF

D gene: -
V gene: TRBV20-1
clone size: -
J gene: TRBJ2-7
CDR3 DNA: TGCAGTGCTAGAGATCTGGAAAGCGCCTCCTCCTACGAGCAGTACTTC
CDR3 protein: CSARDLESASSYEQYF

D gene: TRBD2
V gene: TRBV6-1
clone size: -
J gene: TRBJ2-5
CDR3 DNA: TGTGCCACCTCCCCGGGACTAGGTGGGCGAGAGACCCAGTACTTC
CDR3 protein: CATSPGLGGRETQYF

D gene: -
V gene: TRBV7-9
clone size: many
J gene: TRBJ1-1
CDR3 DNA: TGTGCCAGCAGCTCGACAGTTAGCACTGAAGCTTTCTTT
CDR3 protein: CASSSTVSTEAFF

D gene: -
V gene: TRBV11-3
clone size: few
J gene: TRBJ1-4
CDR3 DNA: TGTGCCAGCAGCTCTACAGGGAGAGGAGCGGCTGAAAAACTGTTTTTT
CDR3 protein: CASSSTGRGAAEKLFF

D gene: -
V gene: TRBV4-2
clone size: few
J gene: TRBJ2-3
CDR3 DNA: TGTGCCAGCAGCCAAGATTACTTGGCTAGTAGCCCAGATACGCAGTATTTT
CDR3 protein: CASSQDYLASSPDTQYF

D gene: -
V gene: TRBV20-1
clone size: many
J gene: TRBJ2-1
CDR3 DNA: TGCAGTGCTAGGGATGACTCCTTCTCCTACAATGAGCAGTTCTTC
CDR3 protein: CSARDDSFSYNEQFF

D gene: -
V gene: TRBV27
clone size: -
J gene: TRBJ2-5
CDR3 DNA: TGTGCCGGCAGTAAGTTCGTGGGACCGTTGCAAGAGACCCAGTACTTC
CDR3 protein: CAGSKFVGPLQETQYF

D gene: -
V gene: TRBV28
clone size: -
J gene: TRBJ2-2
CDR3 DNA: TGTGCCAGCAGGAGTGCGGGTCTCACCGGGGAGCTGTTTTTT
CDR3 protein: CASRSAGLTGELFF

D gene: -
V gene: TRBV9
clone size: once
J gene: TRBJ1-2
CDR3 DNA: TGTGCCAGCAGCGTAGACGGGGTAGGGGGCTACACCTTC
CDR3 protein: CASSVDGVGGYTF

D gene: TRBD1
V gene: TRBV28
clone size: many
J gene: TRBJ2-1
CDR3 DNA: TGTGCCAGCAGTTCCCCCGGGACAGGGGGCAATGAGCAGTTCTTC
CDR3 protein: CASSSPGTGGNEQFF

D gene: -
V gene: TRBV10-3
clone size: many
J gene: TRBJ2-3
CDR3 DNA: TGTGCCATCTCCCAGCGGCGCACAGATACGCAGTATTTT
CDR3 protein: CAISQRRTDTQYF

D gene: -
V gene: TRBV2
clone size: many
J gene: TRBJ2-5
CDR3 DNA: TGTGCCAGCGGATCCATTGGGGCCCTACAAGAGACCCAGTACTTC
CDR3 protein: CASGSIGALQETQYF

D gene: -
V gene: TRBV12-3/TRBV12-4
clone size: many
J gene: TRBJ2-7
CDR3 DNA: TGTGCCAGCAGTTTAAGTTTGCACGAGCAGTACTTC
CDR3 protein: CASSLSLHEQYF

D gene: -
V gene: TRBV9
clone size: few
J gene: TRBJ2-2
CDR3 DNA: TGTGCCAGCAGCCCCCGGGCCGGCCCTTTCACCGGGGAGCTGTTTTTT
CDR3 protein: CASSPRAGPFTGELFF

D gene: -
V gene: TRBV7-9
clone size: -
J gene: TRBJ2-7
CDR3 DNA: TGTGCCAGCAGGCCAGAGGGATACCTCTACGAGCAGTACTTC
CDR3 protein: CASRPEGYLYEQYF

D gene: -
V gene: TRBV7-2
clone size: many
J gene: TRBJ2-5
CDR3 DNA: TGTGCCAGCAGCCCAACTATCCCGGCTTCTCGGCGGGGTGAGACCCAGTACTTC
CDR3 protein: CASSPTIPASRRGETQYF

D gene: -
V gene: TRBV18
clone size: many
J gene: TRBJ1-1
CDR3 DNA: TGTGCCAGCTCACTCCAGGGTGGTGAAGGGAACACTGAAGCTTTCTTT
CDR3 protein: CASSLQGGEGNTEAFF

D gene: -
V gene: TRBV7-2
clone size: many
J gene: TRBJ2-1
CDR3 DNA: TGTGCCGGAGGGAATGTCCGGAGTTCCTACAATGAGCAGTTCTTC
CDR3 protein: CAGGNVRSSYNEQFF

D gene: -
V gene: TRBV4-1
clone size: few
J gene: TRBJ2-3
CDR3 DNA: TGCGCCAGCAGCCAAGACCCCGGATGGGGGGATACGCAGTATTTT
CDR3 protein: CASSQDPGWGDTQYF

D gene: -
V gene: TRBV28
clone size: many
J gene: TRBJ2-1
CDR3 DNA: TGTGCCAGCTTTCAGCGGGCGGGCCCTTTTCGTGGGCAGTTCTTC
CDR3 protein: CASFQRAGPFRGQFF

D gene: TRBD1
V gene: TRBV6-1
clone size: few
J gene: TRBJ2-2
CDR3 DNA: TGTGCCAGCAGCCTGGGACAGGGCGTGAGTAGCGCCGGGGAGCTGTTTTTT
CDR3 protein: CASSLGQGVSSAGELFF

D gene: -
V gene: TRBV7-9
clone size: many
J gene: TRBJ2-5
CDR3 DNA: TGTGCCAGCAGCTTCCCCCCGGGTGGAGAGACCCAGTACTTC
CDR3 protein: CASSFPPGGETQYF

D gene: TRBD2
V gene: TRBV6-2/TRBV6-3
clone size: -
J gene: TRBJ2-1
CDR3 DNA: TGTGCCAGCAGCTCGACTAGCGGGAGATCGGCCCCCAATGAGCAGTTCTTC
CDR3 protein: CASSSTSGRSAPNEQFF

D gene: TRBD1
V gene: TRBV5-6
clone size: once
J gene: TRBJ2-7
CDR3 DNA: TGTGCCAGCAGCTTATTCCTGGGACAGGAAGCGTACGAGCAGTACTTC
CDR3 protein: CASSLFLGQEAYEQYF

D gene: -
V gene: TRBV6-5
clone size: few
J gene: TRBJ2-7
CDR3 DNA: TGTGCCAGCAGTTACTCGATGCCTCAACCGCCCCATTACGAGCAGTACTTC
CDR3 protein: CASSYSMPQPPHYEQYF

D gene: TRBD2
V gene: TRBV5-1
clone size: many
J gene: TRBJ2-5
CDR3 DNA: TGCGCCAGCAGTGTGAGCGGGAGAGCAGAGACCCAGTACTTC
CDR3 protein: CASSVSGRAETQYF

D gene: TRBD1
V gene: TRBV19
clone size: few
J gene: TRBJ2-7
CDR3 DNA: TGTGCCAGTAGTACCCGGACAGGGTCCTACGAGCAGTACTTC
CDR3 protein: CASSTRTGSYEQYF

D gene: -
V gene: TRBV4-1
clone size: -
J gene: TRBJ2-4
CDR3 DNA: TGCGCCAGCAGCCAACGGCCCGCGCGGCTAGCCAAAAACATTCAGTACTTC
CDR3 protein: CASSQRPARLAKNIQYF

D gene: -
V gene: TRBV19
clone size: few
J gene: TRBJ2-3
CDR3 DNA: TGTGCCAGTTCATACCGGCCAGCCTCCACAGATACGCAGTATTTT
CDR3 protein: CASSYRPASTDTQYF

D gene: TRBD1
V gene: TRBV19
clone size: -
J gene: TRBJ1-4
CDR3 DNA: TGTGCCAGTACCAAGAACAGGGGAACTAATGAAAAACTGTTTTTT
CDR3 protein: CASTKNRGTNEKLFF

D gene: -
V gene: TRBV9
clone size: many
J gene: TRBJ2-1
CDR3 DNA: TGTGCCAGCAGCGTAGGAGACTTCGGGGCCAATGAGCAGTTCTTC
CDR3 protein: CASSVGDFGANEQFF

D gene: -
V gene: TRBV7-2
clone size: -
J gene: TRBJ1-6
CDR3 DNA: TGTGCCAGCAGAGGAGAACACAGATTGCCTTCACCCCTCCACTTT
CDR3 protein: CASRGEHRLPSPLHF

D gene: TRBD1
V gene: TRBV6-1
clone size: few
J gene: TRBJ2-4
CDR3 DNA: TGTGCCAGCAGTCAGGACAGGTCTGGCAAAAACATTCAGTACTTC
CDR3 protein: CASSQDRSGKNIQYF

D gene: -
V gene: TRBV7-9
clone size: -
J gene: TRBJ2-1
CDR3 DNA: TGTGCCAGCAGCTTAAGTCAGATAGGACTCCCGAGCTCCTACAATGAGCAGTTCTTC
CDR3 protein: CASSLSQIGLPSSYNEQFF

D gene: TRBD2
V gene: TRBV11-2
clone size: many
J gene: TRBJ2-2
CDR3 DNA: TGTGCCAGCAGACAGACTAGCGGGAGCACCGGGGAGCTGTTTTTT
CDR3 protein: CASRQTSGSTGELFF

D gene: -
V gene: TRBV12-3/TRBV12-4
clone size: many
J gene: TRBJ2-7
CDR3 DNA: TGTGCCAGCAGTCACGACAGAGAGCAGTACTTC
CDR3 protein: CASSHDREQYF

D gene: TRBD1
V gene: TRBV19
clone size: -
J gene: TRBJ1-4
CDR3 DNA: TGTGCCAGTAGTATAGGGACAGGGGGAGCAACTAATGAAAAACTGTTTTTT
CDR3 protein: CASSIGTGGATNEKLFF

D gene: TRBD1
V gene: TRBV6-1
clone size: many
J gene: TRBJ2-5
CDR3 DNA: TGTGCCAGCAGTTCCGGGACAGGGCCCCAGGAGACCCAGTACTTC
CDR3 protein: CASSSGTGPQETQYF

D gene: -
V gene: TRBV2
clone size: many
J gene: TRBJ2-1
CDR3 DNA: TGTGCCAGCAGTGAGACTAGGGGAGGCTACAATGAGCAGTTCTTC
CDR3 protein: CASSETRGGYNEQFF

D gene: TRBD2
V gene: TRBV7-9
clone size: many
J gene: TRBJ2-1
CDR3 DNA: TGTGCCAGCAGCACAGGACTAGCGGGATTTGATGAGCAGTTCTTC
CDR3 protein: CASSTGLAGFDEQFF

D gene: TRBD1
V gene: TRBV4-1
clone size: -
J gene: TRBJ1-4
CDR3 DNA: TGCGCCAGCAGCCATGCCGGGACAGGCAATGAAAAACTGTTTTTT
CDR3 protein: CASSHAGTGNEKLFF

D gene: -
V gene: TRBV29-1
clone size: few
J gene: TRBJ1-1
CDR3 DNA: TGCAGCGGCTACAGAAACACTGAAGCTTTCTTT
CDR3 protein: CSGYRNTEAFF